This T cell receptor beta chain stems from a study of post-analysis software for immune sequencing data. Overall study context: Relapsing-remitting, secondary progressive and progressive-relapsing courses of multiple sclerosis were included. Whole-study findings and limits: Diversity measured as normalized Chao1 was significantly lower in multiple sclerosis patients than in controls. Comparison of patients with controls showed a handful of TRBV segments more frequent in patients, TRBV5-6, TRBV5-1 and TRBV20-1 among them. F-measure co-clustering was strong for batch-matched samples.

CDR1 and CDR2 from the germline V gene are SEHNR and FQNEAQ (reference sequence). V was cut by 3 bases and J by 0 bases, with 6 bases left in between. CDR3 length equals 14 residues. This clonotype was counted at least ten times. Its antigen is unknown. The TCR beta cDNA libraries carried unique molecular identifiers. Approximately 0.5 million cDNA molecules were recovered from an input of about 1 to 10 million T cells. TCRdb passed the PCR reads through MiXCR, listing each CDR3 protein once. The table has fewer than 850,000 distinct CDR3 sequences, just under 30% seen once; the top ten hold approximately 0.6%.

The rearrangement uses TRBV7-9 and TRBJ1-5, with no clear D. This clonotype originated in a girl between 10 and 17 years old with multiple sclerosis. Sequencing was done on a sample of blood. The CDR3 DNA reads as TGTGCCAGCAGCTTTACAGATAGCAATCAGCCCCAGCATTTT. Encoded protein: CASSFTDSNQPQHF.